What follows are 20 T cell receptor beta chains derived from one specimen sequenced in a study of cytomegalovirus exposure and HLA in healthy donors. The PCR was carried out with 60 Vbeta primers and 13 Jbeta primers. This table comes from immunoSEQ multiplex PCR, and its TCRdb copy is limited to in-frame clones, with some not included. In the table there are about 80,000 clones, more than 50% of which are singletons. The specimen sequenced was PBMCs. Source of these receptors: a male donor in good health and CMV-seropositive.

V usage is TRBV27 and J usage is TRBJ2-7; unclear D gene. This CDR3 is built from 11 residues. Germline loops: CDR1 MNHEY, CDR2 SMNVEV (reference sequence). Trimming took 4 bases from V and 3 from J, leaving 4 bases between them. The CDR3 sequence is CASSSRYEQYF. The CDR3 bases are TGTGCCAGCAGTTCCCGCTACGAGCAGTACTTC.

The genes are TRBV7-2 and TRBJ2-1, with a weak D call TRBD2 (5 bases). Trimming stripped 5 bases from V and 8 bases from J, with 19 bases between. The CDR3 length is 15 residues. The germline CDR1 and CDR2 sequences are SGHTA and FQGNSA. The CDR3 region has the DNA TGTGCCAGCAGCCAAGGAACGACTATAGACTATGAGCAGTTCTTC. Residues: CASSQGTTIDYEQFF.

This sequence joins TRBV4-2 and TRBJ2-3, with 12 bases that match TRBD2. The CDR3 is made up of 15 amino acids. The J segment lost 4 bases and the V segment lost 5 bases, leaving 4 bases of the junction unmatched. Germline values: CDR1 LGHNA, CDR2 YNFKEQ. The CDR3 here is CASSALAGGPDTQYF. The CDR3 coding sequence is TGTGCCAGCAGCGCTCTAGCGGGAGGGCCAGATACGCAGTATTTT.

This clone appeared once. This chain joins TRBV5-4 and TRBJ2-7, with TRBD2 matching 7 bases. Germline values: CDR1 SGHNT, CDR2 YYREEE (reference sequence). The CDR3 is 14 amino acids. Trimming took 4 bases from V and 0 from J; bases not matched to a gene: 4. CDR3 nucleotides: TGTGCCAGCAGCGGGAGGGAAGCCTCCTACGAGCAGTACTTC. Translation: CASSGREASYEQYF.

The chain recombines TRBV28 with TRBJ1-5, with TRBD1 matching over 8 bases. Per germline, CDR1 MDHEN and CDR2 SYDVKM. V was clipped by 1 base and J by 7 bases; unmatched bases: 3. The CDR3 sequence is 14 residues long. The CDR3 protein is CASSLSGGQQPQHF. Here the CDR3 DNA reads TGTGCCAGCAGTTTATCAGGGGGCCAACAGCCCCAGCATTTT.

This clone came up a few times. V usage is TRBV27 and J usage is TRBJ1-1; 8 bases agree with TRBD1. Germline V gene sequence: CDR1 MNHEY, CDR2 SMNVEV (reference sequence). This CDR3 has 14 amino acids. After removal of 6 bases from V and 1 base from J, the junction contained 4 bases not matched to a gene. The CDR3 reads CASRSGGTNTEAFF. CDR3 coding DNA: TGTGCCAGCAGATCAGGGGGCACGAACACTGAAGCTTTCTTT.

As for this clone: Other DNA variants within this sample encode the same CDR3. The chain uses TRBV5-4 and TRBJ2-3, with a possible D match to TRBD1 (5 bases). This CDR3 comprises 15 residues. The germline V and J ends were trimmed by 0 bases and 0 bases, with 8 bases remaining between them. Germline V gene lookup returns CDR1 SGHNT and CDR2 YYREEE (reference sequence). CDR3 loop: CASSLASGSTDTQYF. CDR3 nucleotide sequence: TGTGCCAGCAGCTTGGCCTCAGGGAGCACAGATACGCAGTATTTT.

The chain is built from TRBV18 and TRBJ2-5, with D possibly being TRBD2 (5 bases). With 1 base removed from V and 3 bases from J, the gap between germline ends came to 12 bases. This CDR3 has 15 residues. The germline V gene encodes CDR1 KGHSH and CDR2 LQKENI. The CDR3 spells CASSPLLGSKETQYF. As DNA, the CDR3 is TGTGCCAGCTCACCACTTTTGGGGAGTAAAGAGACCCAGTACTTC.

The chain has TRBV7-8 and TRBJ1-6; tentative D call: TRBD1 (6 bases). This CDR3 is built from 16 residues. Trimming pared 1 base from V and 16 bases from J, leaving 23 bases between. Germline V gene data show CDR1 as SGHVS and CDR2 as FQNEAQ. CDR3 sequence: CASSLEPGHGALGLHF. CDR3 nucleotide sequence: TGTGCCAGCAGCTTAGAACCGGGACACGGTGCTCTGGGACTCCACTTT.

The rearrangement joins TRBV28 to TRBJ1-5; 7 bases agree with TRBD1. The CDR3 has 14 amino acids. Unmatched junction bases numbered 3, after V lost 2 bases and J lost 5 bases. Germline-derived CDR1 and CDR2 are MDHEN and SYDVKM. The CDR3 DNA reads TGTGCCAGCAGTTTAAGGGGGCTGGATCAGCCCCAGCATTTT. Its protein product is CASSLRGLDQPQHF.

As DNA, the CDR3 is TGCGCCAGCAGCTTGAGCACCGAGCAGTACTTC. This encodes CASSLSTEQYF. The V and J genes are TRBV5-1 and TRBJ2-7, with D unresolved. CDR1 is SGHRS, CDR2 YFSETQ, per germline. The CDR3 contains 11 residues. V was shortened by 1 base and J by 6 bases, with 5 bases between the two germline ends.

The table lists this clone with a count of one. The V gene is TRBV7-9, the J gene TRBJ2-1; 9 bases line up with TRBD2. CDR3 size: 17 residues. With V trimmed by 5 bases and J by 7 bases, 15 bases remained unmatched. Germline V lookup: CDR1 SEHNR, CDR2 FQNEAQ (reference sequence). The DNA for the CDR3 is TGTGCCAGCAGCCCCAGAATCCCGGGACTAGCTGGGAATGAGCAGTTCTTC. Protein product: CASSPRIPGLAGNEQFF. Full variable domain (remainder filled in from reference TRBV7-9 and TRBJ2-1): DTGVSQNPRHKITKRGQNVTFRCDPISEHNRLYWYRQTLGQGPEFLTYFQNEAQLEKSRLLSDRFSAERPKGSFSTLEIQRTEQGDSAMYLCASSPRIPGLAGNEQFFGPGTRLTVL.

The V call is TRBV28, the J call TRBJ1-4; maybe TRBD1 (6 bases). The germline V and J ends were trimmed by 5 bases and 0 bases, with 13 bases remaining between them. The germline V gene encodes CDR1 MDHEN and CDR2 SYDVKM. This CDR3 region has 16 residues. The CDR3 loop reads CASSLTGSSTNEKLFF. As DNA, the CDR3 is TGTGCCAGCAGTCTGACAGGAAGCTCAACTAATGAAAAACTGTTTTTT.

The V call is TRBV13, the J call TRBJ2-5, with TRBD1 identical over 7 bases. The last part of the DNA fits TRBJ2-7 better; the J call may be wrong. The length of the CDR3 is 14 residues. CDR1 is PRHDT, CDR2 FYEKMQ, per germline (reference sequence). The chain's CDR3 is CASTLIAQGYEQYF. CDR3 in DNA: TGTGCCAGCACTCTTATCGCACAGGGGTACGAGCAGTACTTC.

The genes are TRBV9 and TRBJ1-2; 7 nucleotides line up with TRBD1. V was clipped by 3 bases and J by 4 bases; unmatched bases: 9. The CDR3 has 15 amino acids. Germline V gives CDR1 SGDLS, CDR2 YYNGEE. The CDR3 coding sequence is TGTGCCAGCAGCGGCAGGGGGGTGTCTCCCTATGGCTACACCTTC. Translated: CASSGRGVSPYGYTF.

The chain has TRBV18 and TRBJ2-2; D is undetermined. This CDR3 spans 16 amino acids. Germline lookup yields CDR1 KGHSH and CDR2 LQKENI. V shed 3 bases and J shed 5 bases, with 16 bases lying between them. In DNA form, the CDR3 reads TGTGCCAGCTCACCTCAGCAACAGACACATACCGGGGAGCTGTTTTTT. As protein: CASSPQQQTHTGELFF.

The V call is TRBV7-2, the J call TRBJ2-3; TRBD2 matches at 13 bases. This CDR3 region has 15 residues. The germline gives CDR1 SGHTA, CDR2 FQGNSA. J lost 5 bases, V lost 4 bases, and 3 bases had no gene match. The CDR3 coding sequence is TGTGCCAGCAGCTCGGGACTAGCGGGACGAGATACGCAGTATTTT. Encoded protein: CASSSGLAGRDTQYF.

The chain has TRBV28 and TRBJ2-5, with no clear D. The closer fit of TRBJ2-7 to the DNA end suggests the J call may be wrong. The CDR3 sequence is 11 residues long. CDR1 is MDHEN, CDR2 SYDVKM, per germline. The CDR3 DNA follows: TGTGCCAGCAGTGCCGTTTACGAGCAGTACTTC. Protein: CASSAVYEQYF.

This clone was observed a handful of times. The gene calls are TRBV14 and TRBJ2-5, with 11 bases lining up with TRBD2. V lost 4 bases to trimming and J lost 1 base; unmatched junction nucleotides: 5. CDR1 is SGHDN, CDR2 FVKESK, per germline. The CDR3 has 16 residues. CDR3 nucleotides: TGTGCCAGCAGCCTGGGACTAGCGGTTTTCCAAGAGACCCAGTACTTC. Its protein is CASSLGLAVFQETQYF.

This chain links TRBV5-1 with TRBJ1-1, with 8 bases matching TRBD1. There are 13 residues in the CDR3. Germline loops: CDR1 SGHRS, CDR2 YFSETQ. With 3 bases clipped from V and 8 bases from J, the junction kept 6 bases outside the gene matches. This CDR3 reads CASSSRQGQEAFF. CDR3 bases: TGCGCCAGCAGCTCTAGACAGGGGCAGGAAGCTTTCTTT.